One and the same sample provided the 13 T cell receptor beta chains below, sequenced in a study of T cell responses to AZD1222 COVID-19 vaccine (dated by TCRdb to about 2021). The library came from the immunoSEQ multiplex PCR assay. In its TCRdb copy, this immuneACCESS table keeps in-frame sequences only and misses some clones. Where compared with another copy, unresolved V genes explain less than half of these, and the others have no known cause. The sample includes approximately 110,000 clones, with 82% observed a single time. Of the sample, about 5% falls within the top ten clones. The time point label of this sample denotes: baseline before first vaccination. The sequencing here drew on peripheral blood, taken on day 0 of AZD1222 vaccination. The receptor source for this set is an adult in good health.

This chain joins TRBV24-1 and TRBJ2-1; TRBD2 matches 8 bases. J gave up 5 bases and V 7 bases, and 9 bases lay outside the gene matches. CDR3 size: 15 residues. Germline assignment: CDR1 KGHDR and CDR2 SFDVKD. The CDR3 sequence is CATSSPKGLDNEQFF. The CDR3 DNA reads TGTGCCACCAGCTCACCTAAGGGACTAGACAATGAGCAGTTCTTC.

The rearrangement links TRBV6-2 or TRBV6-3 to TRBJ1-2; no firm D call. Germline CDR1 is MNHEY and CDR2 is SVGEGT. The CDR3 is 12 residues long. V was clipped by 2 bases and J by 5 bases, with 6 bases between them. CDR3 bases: TGTGCCAGCAGTTACAGGGATTATGGCTACACCTTC. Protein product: CASSYRDYGYTF.

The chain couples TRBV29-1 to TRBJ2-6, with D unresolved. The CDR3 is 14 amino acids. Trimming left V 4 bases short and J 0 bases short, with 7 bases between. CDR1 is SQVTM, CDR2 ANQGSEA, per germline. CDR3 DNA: TGCAGCGTTGTAGTAAGCTCTGGGGCCAACGTCCTGACTTTC. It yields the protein CSVVVSSGANVLTF.

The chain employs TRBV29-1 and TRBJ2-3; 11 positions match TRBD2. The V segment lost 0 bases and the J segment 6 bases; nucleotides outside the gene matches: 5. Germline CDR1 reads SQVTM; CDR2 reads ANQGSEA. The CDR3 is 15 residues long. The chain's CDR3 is CSVEELAGGGDTQYF. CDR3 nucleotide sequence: TGCAGCGTTGAAGAGCTAGCGGGGGGTGGGGATACGCAGTATTTT.

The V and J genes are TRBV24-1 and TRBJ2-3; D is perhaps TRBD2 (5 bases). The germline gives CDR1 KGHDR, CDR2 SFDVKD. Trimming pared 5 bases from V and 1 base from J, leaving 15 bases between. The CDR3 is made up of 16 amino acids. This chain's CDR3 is CATSAGMRSGTDTQYF. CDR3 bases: TGTGCCACCAGTGCGGGGATGCGTTCTGGCACAGATACGCAGTATTTT.

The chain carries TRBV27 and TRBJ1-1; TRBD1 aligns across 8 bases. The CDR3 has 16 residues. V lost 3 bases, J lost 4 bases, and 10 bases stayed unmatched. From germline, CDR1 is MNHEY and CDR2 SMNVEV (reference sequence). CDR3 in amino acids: CASSFQNRGVGTEAFF. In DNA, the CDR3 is TGTGCCAGCAGTTTTCAGAACAGGGGGGTCGGCACTGAAGCTTTCTTT.

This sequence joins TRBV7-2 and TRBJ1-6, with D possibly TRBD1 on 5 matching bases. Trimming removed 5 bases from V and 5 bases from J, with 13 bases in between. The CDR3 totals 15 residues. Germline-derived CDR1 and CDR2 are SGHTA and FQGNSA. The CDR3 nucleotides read TGTGCCAGCAGCGCACGAAGACAGAATAATTCACCCCTCCACTTT. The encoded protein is CASSARRQNNSPLHF.

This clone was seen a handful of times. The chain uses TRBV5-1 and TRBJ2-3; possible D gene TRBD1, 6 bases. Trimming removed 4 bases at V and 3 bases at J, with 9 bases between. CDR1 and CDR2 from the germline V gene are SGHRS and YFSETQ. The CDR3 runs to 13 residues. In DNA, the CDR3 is TGCGCCAGCAGCAAACAGGGAACAGATACGCAGTATTTT. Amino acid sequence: CASSKQGTDTQYF.

CDR3 sequence reads: CASSWDRTKNIQYF. DNA of the CDR3: TGTGCCAGCAGCTGGGACAGAACCAAAAACATTCAGTACTTC. This chain joins TRBV5-5 and TRBJ2-4; 7 positions match TRBD1. CDR3 length: 14 residues. Trimming took 3 bases from V and 2 from J; bases not matched to a gene: 2. CDR1 and CDR2 (germline): SGHKS, YYEKEE (reference sequence).

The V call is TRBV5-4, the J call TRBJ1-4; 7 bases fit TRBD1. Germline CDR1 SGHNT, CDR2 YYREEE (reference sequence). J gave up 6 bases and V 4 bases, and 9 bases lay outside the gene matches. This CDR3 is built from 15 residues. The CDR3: CASSPRQGEDEKLFF. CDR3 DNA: TGTGCCAGCAGCCCCAGACAGGGCGAAGATGAAAAACTGTTTTTT. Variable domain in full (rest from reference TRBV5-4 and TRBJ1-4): ETGVTQSPTHLIKTRGQQVTLRCSSQSGHNTVSWYQQALGQGPQFIFQYYREEENGRGNFPPRFSGLQFPNYSSELNVNALELDDSALYLCASSPRQGEDEKLFFGSGTQLSVL.

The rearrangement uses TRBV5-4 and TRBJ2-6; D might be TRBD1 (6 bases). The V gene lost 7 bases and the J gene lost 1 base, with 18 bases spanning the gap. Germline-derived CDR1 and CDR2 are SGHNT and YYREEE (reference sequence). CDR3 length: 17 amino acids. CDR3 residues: CASGQADRSSGANVLTF. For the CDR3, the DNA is TGTGCCAGCGGGCAGGCGGACAGAAGTTCTGGGGCCAACGTCCTGACTTTC.

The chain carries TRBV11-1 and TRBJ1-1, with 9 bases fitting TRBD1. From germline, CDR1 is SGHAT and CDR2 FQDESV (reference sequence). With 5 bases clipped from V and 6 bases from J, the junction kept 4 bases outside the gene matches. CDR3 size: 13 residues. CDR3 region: CASSRTGESEAFF. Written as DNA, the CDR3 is TGTGCCAGCAGCCGGACAGGGGAATCTGAAGCTTTCTTT. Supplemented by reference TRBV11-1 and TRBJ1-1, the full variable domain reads EAEVAQSPRYKITEKSQAVAFWCDPISGHATLYWYRQILGQGPELLVQFQDESVVDDSQLPKDRFSAERLKGVDSTLKIQPAELGDSAMYLCASSRTGESEAFFGQGTRLTVV.

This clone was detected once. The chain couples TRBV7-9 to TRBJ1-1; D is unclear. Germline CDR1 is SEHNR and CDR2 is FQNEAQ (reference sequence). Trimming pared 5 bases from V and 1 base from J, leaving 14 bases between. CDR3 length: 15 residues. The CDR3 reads CASSPRIGANTEAFF. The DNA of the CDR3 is TGTGCCAGCAGCCCCAGGATAGGAGCGAACACTGAAGCTTTCTTT.